This T cell receptor (beta chain) was documented in a study of T cell responses to AZD1222 COVID-19 vaccine (TCRdb year 2021). About the full investigation: Because spike-specific TCR depth and breadth did not differ between the two schedules, AZD1222 recipients who got a second dose at roughly 4 weeks were pooled with those who got a second dose at roughly 12 weeks. TCR sequencing was performed for about 250 trial participants, of whom about 200 were given two doses of AZD1222 and some 26 were given two doses of MenACWY control vaccine. Trial participants were enrolled by age into 18-55, 56-69 and 70-plus year subgroups, with about 150, 28 and 57 TCR-sequenced participants respectively.

The CDR3 regions of human TCRbeta chains were analyzed by immunosequencing. Under the source paper's analysis protocol: TCRs in the repertoires were compared against a reference library of SARS-CoV-2-specific TCRs that had been generated with the MIRA antigen-specificity platform. Breadth was defined as the fraction of unique TCRs that were SARS-CoV-2-associated, and depth was defined as the fraction of total T cells that were SARS-CoV-2-associated. Each spike-specific TCR was assigned to its reactive spike region and to a CD4 or CD8 class using the MIRA data. Log10-transformed breadth and depth values were compared by one-way ANOVA with Sidak's multiple comparisons tests. TCRdb's version of the immuneACCESS table is confined to in-frame rearrangements and falls short of the full clone set. An unresolved V gene accounts for under half of the shortfall where checked; the remainder is of unknown origin. The V and J calls and the clone size are those of that table, but D and trimming were determined from the DNA. The sample table lists fewer than 55,000 clones, nearly 85% of them with a count of one. 52% of the sample comes from the top ten.

What this sample's time point label stands for: baseline before first vaccination. The vaccinee samples were drawn from two UK trials, COV001 and COV002, one of which was a single-blind randomized controlled phase 2/3 trial testing AZD1222 (ChAdOx1 nCoV-19) in healthy adults. For TCRbeta chain sequencing, PBMC samples were collected from trial participants at day 0 and at day 28 after the second dose. CDR1 and CDR2, per the germline V gene (reference sequence), are LNHDA and SQIVND. For this chain, trimming is 5 bases at the V end and 4 bases at the J end, and the number of junction bases without a gene match is 6. Measured from the cysteine to the phenylalanine, the CDR3 is 15 residues long. Only the CDR3 part of the read is kept: 45 bases, read in frame from the first base. Details on this clone: What this receptor recognizes is not known. It has no much larger one-base neighbor in the sample; base qualities were not kept.

Paper-wide results and their limitations: The 56-69-year group was small, and its depth increase did not reach significance, likely because of low power. CD4 TCRs associated with the vaccine covered the entire spike protein, and the dominant responses were in regions 160-218 and 743-854. Because no day 14 peak-response samples were available, the repertoires could be characterized only after the peak T cell response. Participants were mostly white British and included more females than males, and it was suggested by the authors that clonal diversity may have been underestimated. Conclusions about previously exposed vaccinees are limited, since just five or six AZD1222 recipients were seropositive for SARS-CoV-2 at baseline. Reportedly, almost half of the unique spike-specific TCRs recognized epitopes lying outside the regions that are mutated in the B.1.351 and B.1.1.7 variants. A significant rise in spike-specific TCR breadth and depth was observed after two AZD1222 doses relative to day 0 and relative to MenACWY recipients.

The sequence derives from an adult in good health. Rearrangement joined TRBV19 to TRBJ1-2; a stretch of 11 junction bases matches TRBD1. The sample in question was peripheral blood, obtained on day 0 of AZD1222 vaccination. The CDR3 region reads CASSYGQGATYGYTF. At the DNA level, the sequence is TGTGCCAGTAGTTACGGACAGGGGGCGACCTATGGCTACACCTTC.